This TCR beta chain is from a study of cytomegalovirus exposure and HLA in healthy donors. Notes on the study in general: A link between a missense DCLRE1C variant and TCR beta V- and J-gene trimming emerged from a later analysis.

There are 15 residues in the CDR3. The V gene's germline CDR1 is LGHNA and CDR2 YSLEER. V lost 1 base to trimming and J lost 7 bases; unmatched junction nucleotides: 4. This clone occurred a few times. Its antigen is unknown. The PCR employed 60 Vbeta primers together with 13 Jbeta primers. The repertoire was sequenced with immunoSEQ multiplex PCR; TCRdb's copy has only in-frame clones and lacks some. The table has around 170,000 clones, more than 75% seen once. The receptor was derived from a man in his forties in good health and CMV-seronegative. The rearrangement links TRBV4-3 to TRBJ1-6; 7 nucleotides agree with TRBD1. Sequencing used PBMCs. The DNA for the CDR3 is TGCGCCAGCAGCCAAGGGGGACAGAGGAATTCACCCCTCCACTTT. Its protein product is CASSQGGQRNSPLHF.